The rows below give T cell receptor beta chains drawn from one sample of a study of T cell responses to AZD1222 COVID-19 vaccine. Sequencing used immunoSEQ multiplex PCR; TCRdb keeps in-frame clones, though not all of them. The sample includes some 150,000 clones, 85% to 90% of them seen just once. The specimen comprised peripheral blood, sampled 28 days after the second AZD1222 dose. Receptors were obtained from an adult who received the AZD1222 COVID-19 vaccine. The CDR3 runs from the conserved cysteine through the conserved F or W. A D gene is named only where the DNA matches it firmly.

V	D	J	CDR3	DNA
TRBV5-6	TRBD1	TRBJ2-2	CASSLRDRNTGELFF	TGTGCCAGCAGCTTGCGGGACAGAAACACCGGGGAGCTGTTTTTT
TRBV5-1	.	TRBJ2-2	CASRRLADGELFF	TGCGCCAGCAGACGGCTAGCAGACGGGGAGCTGTTTTTT
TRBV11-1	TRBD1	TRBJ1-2	CASSPRQGVFPGYTF	TGTGCCAGCAGCCCCAGACAGGGGGTTTTTCCTGGCTACACCTTC
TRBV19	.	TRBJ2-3	CASSAWTARPDTQYF	TGTGCCAGTAGTGCCTGGACAGCGCGGCCAGATACGCAGTATTTT
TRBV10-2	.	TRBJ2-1	CASSSGTSVFNEQFF	TGCGCCAGCAGTTCCGGGACTTCGGTGTTCAATGAGCAGTTCTTC
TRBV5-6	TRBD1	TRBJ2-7	CASSLGQGRSGEQYF	TGTGCCAGCAGCCTCGGACAGGGGCGTTCGGGAGAGCAGTACTTC
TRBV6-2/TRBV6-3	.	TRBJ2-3	CASSYTFTDTQYF	TGTGCCAGCAGTTATACCTTCACAGATACGCAGTATTTT
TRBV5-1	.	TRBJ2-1	CASSFRESSYNEQFF	TGCGCCAGCAGCTTCCGGGAGAGCTCCTACAATGAGCAGTTCTTC
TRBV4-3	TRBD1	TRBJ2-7	CASSQGLGQGKEQYF	TGCGCCAGCAGCCAAGGTCTGGGACAGGGAAAAGAGCAGTACTTC
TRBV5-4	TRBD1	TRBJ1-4	CASSLAGGNEKLFF	TGTGCCAGCAGCTTGGCAGGGGGAAATGAAAAACTGTTTTTT